These 15 T cell receptor beta chains were sequenced from one sample in a study of cytomegalovirus exposure and HLA in healthy donors. PCR amplification relied on 60 Vbeta primers (plus 13 Jbeta primers). The data were produced by immunoSEQ multiplex PCR, yet TCRdb's version contains in-frame clones alone and is incomplete. The data show about 120,000 clones, roughly four fifths seen once. The sequenced sample was PBMCs. The receptors come from a woman aged 25 to 39 in good health and CMV-seropositive.

The chain has TRBV11-1 and TRBJ2-2; D is possibly TRBD1 (6 bases). Looked up from germline, CDR1 is SGHAT and CDR2 is FQDESV (reference sequence). This CDR3 is built from 16 residues. The V and J ends lost 5 bases and 0 bases respectively, with 13 bases between them. The CDR3 DNA follows: TGTGCCAGCAGCCTACCGGGACAACCGAACACCGGGGAGCTGTTTTTT. Translation: CASSLPGQPNTGELFF.

The chain uses TRBV13 and TRBJ2-1; the D gene is possibly TRBD1 (6 bases). The CDR3 is made up of 13 amino acids. Germline CDR1 is PRHDT and CDR2 is FYEKMQ (reference sequence). Trimming left V 5 bases short and J 10 bases short, with 15 bases between. CDR3 DNA sequence: TGTGCCAGCAGCCTCACGAGGGGGACCGAGCAGTTCTTC. Translating gives CASSLTRGTEQFF.

The rearrangement links TRBV11-2 to TRBJ2-7; D unresolved. The CDR3 sequence is 13 residues long. Trimming cost V 6 bases and J 5 bases, with 14 bases left between them. Germline CDR1 reads SGHAT; CDR2 reads FQNNGV. The CDR3 sequence: CASRSVVRDEQYF. For the CDR3, the DNA is TGTGCCAGCAGGTCCGTCGTGCGTGACGAGCAGTACTTC.

The chain has TRBV27 and TRBJ2-3, with 7 nucleotides matching TRBD1. The CDR3 is 16 amino acids. Per germline, CDR1 MNHEY and CDR2 SMNVEV (reference sequence). Unmatched junction bases numbered 4, after V lost 1 base and J lost 0 bases. DNA of the CDR3: TGTGCCAGCAGTTTATTTGGGACAGCTAGCACAGATACGCAGTATTTT. Residues: CASSLFGTASTDTQYF.

The CDR3, as DNA: TGCGCCAGCAGCTTGGCCTTGGCAGGAGGGGAGACCCAGTACTTC. It specifies CASSLALAGGETQYF. This chain joins TRBV5-1 and TRBJ2-5, with D tentatively TRBD2 (6 bases). Between the trimmed V and J ends, which lost 0 bases and 5 bases, there was a span of 14 bases. In germline, CDR1 is SGHRS, CDR2 YFSETQ. The CDR3 loop spans 15 amino acids.

This clone was counted a single time. The rearrangement uses TRBV7-3 and TRBJ2-1, with 9 bases identical to TRBD2. CDR1 and CDR2 (germline): SGHTA, FQGTGA. The CDR3 runs to 16 residues. V lost 0 bases and J lost 4; bases outside the gene matches: 4. CDR3 DNA: TGTGCCAGCAGCTTAACAGATCTAGCGGGGTACAATGAGCAGTTCTTC. Protein product: CASSLTDLAGYNEQFF.

The chain links TRBV19 to TRBJ2-1; tentatively, D is TRBD1 (5 bases). CDR3 length equals 13 residues. Germline values: CDR1 LNHDA, CDR2 SQIVND (reference sequence). V was clipped by 3 bases and J by 5 bases, with 8 bases between them. Here the CDR3 DNA reads TGTGCCAGTAGTATGGCAGGGCACAATGAGCAGTTCTTC. It codes for CASSMAGHNEQFF.

V usage is TRBV28 and J usage is TRBJ1-6, with 7 bases lining up with TRBD1. Looked up from germline, CDR1 is MDHEN and CDR2 is SYDVKM. The CDR3 length is 15 residues. The V and J ends lost 6 bases and 0 bases, in that order; junction bases with no gene match: 2. CDR3 DNA sequence: TGTGCCAGCAGATCAGGGGGCTCCTATAATTCACCCCTCCACTTT. It codes for CASRSGGSYNSPLHF. Full variable domain (rest looked up from reference TRBV28 and TRBJ1-6): DVKVTQSSRYLVKRTGEKVFLECVQDMDHENMFWYRQDPGLGLRLIYFSYDVKMKEKGDIPEGYSVSREKKERFSLILESASTNQTSMYLCASRSGGSYNSPLHFGNGTRLTVT.

V is TRBV7-9 and J is TRBJ1-1; TRBD1 matches at 8 bases. Germline loops: CDR1 SEHNR, CDR2 FQNEAQ (reference sequence). The junction had 6 bases not matched to a gene; V was cut back by 3 bases and J by 0 bases. The CDR3 has 16 amino acids. DNA of the CDR3: TGTGCCAGCAGCTTTACCGGGACAGGACTGAACACTGAAGCTTTCTTT. Translating gives CASSFTGTGLNTEAFF.

V gene TRBV11-2 combines with J gene TRBJ2-5; possible D gene TRBD2, 5 bases. Trimming stripped 2 bases from V and 3 bases from J, with 22 bases between. From germline, CDR1 is SGHAT and CDR2 FQNNGV. The CDR3 spans 18 residues. CDR3 loop: CASSLRVLRPRRKETQYF. The DNA of the CDR3 is TGTGCCAGCAGCTTAAGAGTTCTAAGGCCGCGGAGGAAAGAGACCCAGTACTTC.

The V gene is TRBV7-2, the J gene TRBJ1-6, with D maybe TRBD1 (5 bases). V was pared by 1 base and J by 9 bases, with 13 bases between. The CDR3 loop spans 15 amino acids. Germline V gene lookup returns CDR1 SGHTA and CDR2 FQGNSA. CDR3 region: CASSLEDKGRSPLHF. CDR3 DNA: TGTGCCAGCAGCTTAGAGGACAAGGGCCGTTCACCCCTCCACTTT.

This clone has a handful of counts. J is TRBJ2-5 and V is TRBV19, with a tentative D call TRBD2 (5 bases). Between the trimmed V and J ends, which lost 5 bases and 5 bases, there was a span of 15 bases. Germline V lookup: CDR1 LNHDA, CDR2 SQIVND (reference sequence). CDR3 length equals 14 residues. The CDR3 nucleotides are TGTGCCAGTAGTTTAGCACGGACGGGGGAGACCCAGTACTTC. Protein: CASSLARTGETQYF.

This chain uses TRBV5-1 with TRBJ2-7; no firm D call. V was shortened by 0 bases and J by 2 bases, with 12 bases between the two germline ends. CDR3 length: 15 residues. Germline CDR1 reads SGHRS; CDR2 reads YFSETQ. CDR3 bases: TGCGCCAGCAGCTTGGAACCCCATCACACCTACGAGCAGTACTTC. This gives the protein CASSLEPHHTYEQYF.

This clone was found once. The V gene is TRBV9, the J gene TRBJ2-1, with 9 bases lining up with TRBD2. This CDR3 is 16 amino acids long. Unmatched junction bases numbered 9, after V lost 4 bases and J lost 4 bases. Germline V gives CDR1 SGDLS, CDR2 YYNGEE. The CDR3 nucleotides read TGTGCCAGCAGCACCCTAGCGGGGAGATTATACAATGAGCAGTTCTTC. It is translated as CASSTLAGRLYNEQFF. Together with reference TRBV9 and TRBJ2-1, the CDR3 gives the full variable domain: DSGVTQTPKHLITATGQRVTLRCSPRSGDLSVYWYQQSLDQGLQFLIQYYNGEERAKGNILERFSAQQFPDLHSELNLSSLELGDSALYFCASSTLAGRLYNEQFFGPGTRLTVL.

This clone was seen a handful of times. V usage is TRBV4-2 and J usage is TRBJ2-1; D is perhaps TRBD2 (6 bases). The CDR3 has 15 residues. V was shortened by 0 bases and J by 7 bases, with 13 bases between the two germline ends. The V gene's germline CDR1 is LGHNA and CDR2 YNFKEQ. CDR3 sequence reads: CASSQDLTSRNEQFF. CDR3 bases: TGTGCCAGCAGCCAAGATCTAACTAGCCGGAATGAGCAGTTCTTC.